The 20 T cell receptor beta chains below were found in one sample sequenced in a study of T cells after yellow fever vaccination. TCRdb reanalysed the 5' RACE reads using MiXCR and keeps one entry per CDR3 protein. The table includes nearly 350,000 distinct CDR3 sequences, 7% to 10% detected once. The sample consisted of PBMCs, taken about 49 days after the first yellow fever vaccination. Source of these receptors: a young man who received the YFV17D yellow fever vaccine.

The V and J genes are TRBV7-9 and TRBJ1-5, with a weak D call TRBD1 (5 bases). Germline V lookup: CDR1 SEHNR, CDR2 FQNEAQ (reference sequence). The CDR3 has 15 amino acids. Trimming pared 5 bases from V and 2 bases from J, leaving 13 bases between. Here the CDR3 reads CASSPGDGRNQPQHF. Here the CDR3 DNA reads TGTGCCAGCAGCCCCGGGGACGGACGCAATCAGCCCCAGCATTTT.

The rearrangement links TRBV2 to TRBJ2-7; no reliable D call. Per the germline V gene, CDR1 is SNHLY and CDR2 is FYNNEI. CDR3 length equals 15 residues. V lost 2 bases and J lost 3, with 14 bases in between. The CDR3 spells CASSEISGLGYEQYF. CDR3 in DNA: TGTGCCAGCAGTGAAATAAGTGGGTTAGGCTACGAGCAGTACTTC.

The CDR3 region is CASSQVRGITEAFF. The CDR3 DNA is TGTGCCAGCAGCCAAGTCAGGGGGATCACTGAAGCTTTCTTT. This chain links TRBV3-1 with TRBJ1-1, with 7 bases that match TRBD1. V was clipped by 1 base and J by 4 bases; unmatched bases: 3. From germline, CDR1 is LGHDT and CDR2 YNNKEL (reference sequence). CDR3 size: 14 residues.

The chain joins TRBV29-1 to TRBJ2-4, with D perhaps TRBD1 or TRBD2 (5 bases each). The V end lost 3 bases, the J end lost 0 bases, and 12 bases lay between the germline ends. In germline, CDR1 is SQVTM, CDR2 ANQGSEA. The CDR3 extends over 15 amino acids. CDR3 region: CSVDGDLGAKNIQYF. CDR3 in DNA: TGCAGCGTTGACGGGGACCTCGGAGCCAAAAACATTCAGTACTTC. The full variable domain, rest sourced from reference TRBV29-1 and TRBJ2-4, is SAVISQKPSRDICQRGTSLTIQCQVDSQVTMMFWYRQQPGQSLTLIATANQGSEATYESGFVIDKFPISRPNLTFSTLTVSNMSPEDSSIYLCSVDGDLGAKNIQYFGAGTRLSVL.

This clonotype was counted between two and nine times. The junction departs from germline at one end; a sequencing error may be responsible. V and J are TRBV15 and TRBJ1-2; weak D call: TRBD1 (6 bases). CDR3 length equals 13 residues. Germline CDR1 LNHNV, CDR2 YYDKDF (reference sequence). Written as DNA, the CDR3 is TGTGCCACCATTCGGGGGGGCGCGGAAGGGAGTAACTTC. It encodes CATIRGGAEGSNF.

Ten or more counts support this clonotype. V gene TRBV7-2 combines with J gene TRBJ1-4; no clear D gene. The germline CDR1 and CDR2 sequences are SGHTA and FQGNSA. V shed 2 bases and J shed 5 bases, with 15 bases lying between them. CDR3 length: 16 amino acids. The CDR3 spells CASSLSGQVRNEKLFF. The CDR3 bases are TGTGCCAGCAGCTTATCCGGGCAGGTTCGAAATGAAAAACTGTTTTTT. Drawing the rest from reference TRBV7-2 and TRBJ1-4, the complete variable domain is GAGVSQSPSNKVTEKGKDVELRCDPISGHTALYWYRQSLGQGLEFLIYFQGNSAPDKSGLPSDRFSAERTGGSVSTLTIQRTQQEDSAVYLCASSLSGQVRNEKLFFGSGTQLSVL.

In this sample, this clonotype turned up a few times. V usage is TRBV5-1 and J usage is TRBJ1-4, with D possibly matching TRBD1 (6 bases). The CDR3 is 16 residues long. V was clipped by 0 bases and J by 7 bases, with 16 bases between them. Germline V lookup: CDR1 SGHRS, CDR2 YFSETQ. The CDR3 DNA reads as TGCGCCAGCAGCTTGGCCATGGGGGGCTTGGGTGAAAAACTGTTTTTT. It is translated as CASSLAMGGLGEKLFF.

This clonotype was seen many times. This chain links TRBV4-3 with TRBJ1-5; D is unclear. V lost 0 bases, J lost 7 bases, and 16 bases lay in between. Germline loops: CDR1 LGHNA, CDR2 YSLEER. The CDR3 is 16 amino acids. CDR3 amino acids: CASSQDLPGYGQPQHF. The CDR3 region has the DNA TGCGCCAGCAGCCAAGATCTTCCAGGCTATGGCCAGCCCCAGCATTTT.

V and J are TRBV4-3 and TRBJ1-2; D possibly corresponds to TRBD1 (6 bases). Germline CDR1 and CDR2: LGHNA and YSLEER. V shed 3 bases and J shed 1 base, with 12 bases lying between them. The length of the CDR3 is 15 residues. The CDR3 DNA follows: TGCGCCAGCAGCCAGGGGGGGCGTTTTAACTATGGCTACACCTTC. Amino acid sequence: CASSQGGRFNYGYTF.

This rearrangement joins TRBV4-3 to TRBJ2-1, with 11 bases that match TRBD2. Germline V gene sequence: CDR1 LGHNA, CDR2 YSLEER. The CDR3 is made up of 16 amino acids. The trim removed 0 bases at V and 5 bases at J, leaving 3 bases unmatched. CDR3 sequence: CASSQDPSGGNNEQFF. Here the CDR3 DNA reads TGCGCCAGCAGCCAAGATCCTAGCGGGGGGAACAATGAGCAGTTCTTC.

V gene TRBV6-9 combines with J gene TRBJ2-7; TRBD2 matches 11 bases. Unmatched junction bases numbered 13, after V lost 5 bases and J lost 7 bases. In germline, CDR1 is MNHGY, CDR2 SVAAGI. CDR3 length: 16 amino acids. The CDR3 is CASSEKASGGTEEQYV. DNA of the CDR3: TGTGCCAGCAGTGAAAAGGCTAGCGGGGGGACGGAGGAGCAGTACGTC.

This clonotype was seen more than once but under ten times. The V and J genes are TRBV9 and TRBJ2-5, with 8 bases that match TRBD1. V shed 4 bases and J 6 bases; nucleotides not matched to a gene: 5. Germline loops: CDR1 SGDLS, CDR2 YYNGEE. The CDR3 is made up of 13 amino acids. The CDR3 region has the DNA TGTGCCAGCAGCCCCAGACAGGGGAAGACCCAGTACTTC. Its translation is CASSPRQGKTQYF.

The rearrangement joins TRBV20-1 to TRBJ1-1, with D hard to call. V shed 3 bases and J shed 8 bases, with 10 bases lying between them. CDR1 is DFQATT, CDR2 SNEGSKA, per germline (reference sequence). The CDR3 length is 11 residues. CDR3: CSARAGSEAFF. For the CDR3, the DNA is TGCAGTGCTAGGGCCGGGTCGGAAGCTTTCTTT.

The chain is built from TRBV4-2 and TRBJ1-5; possibly TRBD1 for D (5 bases). Germline CDR1 and CDR2: LGHNA and YNFKEQ. V gave up 2 bases and J gave up 0 bases, with 11 bases separating them. The CDR3 has 16 residues. For the CDR3, the DNA is TGTGCCAGCAGCCAATCAGGGCTGACTAGCAATCAGCCCCAGCATTTT. This encodes CASSQSGLTSNQPQHF.

This chain connects TRBV4-3 to TRBJ2-1, with D unresolved. Germline values: CDR1 LGHNA, CDR2 YSLEER. Trimming pared 1 base from V and 9 bases from J, leaving 10 bases between. CDR3 length: 13 amino acids. DNA for the CDR3: TGCGCCAGCAGCCAAGGGGAAGGCGGTGAGCAGTTCTTC. This sequence encodes CASSQGEGGEQFF.

This clonotype was detected only a few times. The V and J genes are TRBV19 and TRBJ1-6; 8 bases are shared with TRBD1. Germline V gives CDR1 LNHDA, CDR2 SQIVND (reference sequence). The CDR3 runs 17 residues. The J segment lost 8 bases and the V segment lost 4 bases, leaving 13 bases of the junction unmatched. CDR3 sequence: CASSRRDRPKEDSPLHF. The CDR3 DNA reads TGTGCCAGTAGTAGGCGGGACAGGCCAAAAGAGGATTCACCCCTCCACTTT.

The chain is built from TRBV5-1 and TRBJ2-5; D unresolved. The CDR3 is made up of 14 amino acids. CDR1 and CDR2 from the germline V gene are SGHRS and YFSETQ. Trimming took 7 bases from V and 2 from J, leaving 15 bases between them. The CDR3 region is CASALGRQQETQYF. CDR3 coding DNA: TGCGCCAGCGCTTTGGGCAGACAACAAGAGACCCAGTACTTC.

Turning to this clonotype: Since a much larger clone is just one base distant, this may be a read error. CDR3 sequence reads: CASSQTASQETQYF. CDR3 coding DNA: TGTGCCAGCTCACAAACGGCTAGCCAAGAGACCCAGTACTTC. The V call is TRBV18, the J call TRBJ2-5; no clear D. This CDR3 has 14 amino acids. V was cut by 4 bases and J by 1 base, with 10 bases left in between. CDR1 is KGHSH, CDR2 LQKENI, per germline.

V usage is TRBV12-3 or TRBV12-4 and J usage is TRBJ1-5; D ambiguous. V gave up 1 base and J gave up 4 bases, with 11 bases separating them. The CDR3 sequence is 15 residues long. CDR3 sequence: CASSLESGGNQPQHF. CDR3 DNA sequence: TGTGCCAGCAGTTTAGAAAGTGGCGGTAATCAGCCCCAGCATTTT.

The chain carries TRBV7-2 and TRBJ1-4, with a possible D match to TRBD1 (5 bases). Trimming pared 5 bases from V and 5 bases from J, leaving 12 bases between. This CDR3 contains 14 residues. CDR1 and CDR2 (germline): SGHTA, FQGNSA. The CDR3: CASSPDSNNEKLFF. Here the CDR3 DNA reads TGTGCCAGCAGCCCCGACAGTAACAATGAAAAACTGTTTTTT. The full variable domain, with the rest looked up from reference TRBV7-2 and TRBJ1-4, is GAGVSQSPSNKVTEKGKDVELRCDPISGHTALYWYRQSLGQGLEFLIYFQGNSAPDKSGLPSDRFSAERTGGSVSTLTIQRTQQEDSAVYLCASSPDSNNEKLFFGSGTQLSVL.